This TCR beta chain emerged from a study of blood T cell repertoires in COVID-19. Clones were read by immunoSEQ multiplex PCR, and TCRdb kept only the in-frame ones, dropping some. Among 210,000 or so clones listed, 85% to 90% were seen once. This CDR3 comprises 15 residues. V shed 5 bases and J shed 7 bases, with 18 bases lying between them. The V gene's germline CDR1 is MNHEY and CDR2 SVGEGT. This TCR was sampled from an older woman with acute or convalescent COVID-19. The sample consisted of peripheral blood. This sequence joins TRBV6-2 or TRBV6-3 and TRBJ2-1, with D perhaps matching TRBD1 (5 bases). CDR3 protein: CASSPRTQGPNEQFF. The CDR3 nucleotides are TGTGCCAGCAGTCCGCGGACACAAGGACCTAATGAGCAGTTCTTC.